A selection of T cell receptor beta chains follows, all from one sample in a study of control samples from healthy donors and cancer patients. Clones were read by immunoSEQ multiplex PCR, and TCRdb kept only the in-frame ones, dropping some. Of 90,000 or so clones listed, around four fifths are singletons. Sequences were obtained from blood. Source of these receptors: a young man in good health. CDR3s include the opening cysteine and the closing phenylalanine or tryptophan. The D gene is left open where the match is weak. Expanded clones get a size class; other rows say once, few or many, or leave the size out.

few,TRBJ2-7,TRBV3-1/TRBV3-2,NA,TGTGCCAGCAGCCAAGCCCCCAGCCCTCGGTTCGAGCAGTACTTC,CASSQAPSPRFEQYF
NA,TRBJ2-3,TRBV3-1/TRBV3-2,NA,TGTGCCAGCAGCCCAATGACCAGATCCGATACGCAGTATTTT,CASSPMTRSDTQYF
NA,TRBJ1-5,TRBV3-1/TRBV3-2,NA,TGTGCCAGCAGCCAAGATCTGCGTCAGCCCCAGCATTTT,CASSQDLRQPQHF
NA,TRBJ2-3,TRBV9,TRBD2,TGTGCCAGCAGCCCGGGGGGGGGCGATGGGGATACGCAGTATTTT,CASSPGGGDGDTQYF
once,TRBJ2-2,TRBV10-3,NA,TGTGCCATCAGTGGAAACGGCCCGAACACCGGGGAGCTGTTTTTT,CAISGNGPNTGELFF
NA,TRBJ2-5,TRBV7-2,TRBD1,TGTGCCAGCAGCTTTGGACAGGGTCTAGAGACCCAGTACTTC,CASSFGQGLETQYF
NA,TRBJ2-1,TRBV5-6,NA,TGTGCCAGCAGCTTGCACTACAATGAGCAGTTCTTC,CASSLHYNEQFF
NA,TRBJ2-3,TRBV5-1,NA,TGCGCCAGCGGTCCCGAGGGGCCTAGCACAGATACGCAGTATTTT,CASGPEGPSTDTQYF
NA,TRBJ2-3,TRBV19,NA,TGTGCCAGTAGTTTAAGCGGAGCTAGCACAGATACGCAGTATTTT,CASSLSGASTDTQYF
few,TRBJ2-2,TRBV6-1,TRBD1,TGTGCCAGCAGTGAACGGGCAGGGGGTTTCACCGGGGAGCTGTTTTTT,CASSERAGGFTGELFF
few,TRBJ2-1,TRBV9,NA,TGTGCCAGCAGCGTAGGGGCGGGTTACGGTGAGCAGTTCTTC,CASSVGAGYGEQFF
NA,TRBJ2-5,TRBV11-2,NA,TGTGCCAGCAGCTTAGATTCCTCAGAAGCAGAAGAGACCCAGTACTTC,CASSLDSSEAEETQYF
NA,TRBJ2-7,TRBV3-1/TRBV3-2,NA,TGTGCCAGCAGCCAAGGACCCCGGCCCTACGAGCAGTACTTC,CASSQGPRPYEQYF
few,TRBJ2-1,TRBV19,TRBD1,TGTGCCAGTAGTCTCCAGGGGGTACGGGGTGAGCAGTTCTTC,CASSLQGVRGEQFF
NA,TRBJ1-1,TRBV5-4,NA,TGTGCCAGCACCTTGGCGGGCCGGTCGAACACTGAAGCTTTCTTT,CASTLAGRSNTEAFF
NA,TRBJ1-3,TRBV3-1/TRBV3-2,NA,TGTGCCAGCAGCCAAGTTGGAGGTACAGGAAACACCATATATTTT,CASSQVGGTGNTIYF
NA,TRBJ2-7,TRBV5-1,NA,TGCGCCAGCAGCTCGGGGAGTTGGAACCCCTACGAGCAGTACTTC,CASSSGSWNPYEQYF
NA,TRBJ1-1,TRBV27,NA,TGTGCCAGCAGGTCCCAGGGGTTGAGCACTGAAGCTTTCTTT,CASRSQGLSTEAFF
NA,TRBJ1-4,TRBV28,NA,TGTGCCAGCAGTTTCCGGTTCGGACAGTTGGAGATTGAAAAACTGTTTTTT,CASSFRFGQLEIEKLFF
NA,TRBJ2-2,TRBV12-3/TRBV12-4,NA,TGTGCCAGCAGCCGCACGTACACCGGGGAGCTGTTTTTT,CASSRTYTGELFF
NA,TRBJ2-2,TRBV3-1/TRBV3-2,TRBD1,TGTGCCAGCAGCCGGGACAGGGTCACCGGGGAGCTGTTTTTT,CASSRDRVTGELFF
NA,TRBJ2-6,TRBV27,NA,TGTGCCAGCAGTTTATATGGGGGTGGGGCCAACGTCCTGACTTTC,CASSLYGGGANVLTF
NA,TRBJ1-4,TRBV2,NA,TGTGCCAGCACCAGGGATGGTAATGAAAAACTGTTTTTT,CASTRDGNEKLFF
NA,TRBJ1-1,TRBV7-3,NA,TGTGCCAGCAGCTTAATGTTTCTTGGTGAAGCTTTCTTT,CASSLMFLGEAFF
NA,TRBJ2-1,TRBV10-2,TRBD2,TGCGCCAGCAGCGGAGCGCTAGCGGGGGAAAGTGAGCAGTTCTTC,CASSGALAGESEQFF
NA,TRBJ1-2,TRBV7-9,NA,TGTGCCAGCAGCTTACAGGGTAAAAACTATGGCTACACCTTC,CASSLQGKNYGYTF
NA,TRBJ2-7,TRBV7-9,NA,TGTGCCAGCAGCTTAAACAGTTATCAGGGTTACGAGCAGTACTTC,CASSLNSYQGYEQYF
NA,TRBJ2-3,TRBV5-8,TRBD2,TGTGCCAGCAGTTCACTAGCGGGGGGGGCAGATACGCAGTATTTT,CASSSLAGGADTQYF
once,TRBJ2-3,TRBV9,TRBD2,TGTGCCAGCAGCCCGGACCCCTCTGGGGGGGGCACAGATACGCAGTATTTT,CASSPDPSGGGTDTQYF
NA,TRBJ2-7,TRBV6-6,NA,TGTGCCAGCAGTTCCGCAGGGATGGACGAGCAGTACTTC,CASSSAGMDEQYF
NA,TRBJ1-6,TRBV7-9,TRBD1,TGTGCCAGCAGCTTAGAGGGGACAGGGGATTCACCCCTCCACTTT,CASSLEGTGDSPLHF
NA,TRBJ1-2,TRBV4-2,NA,TGTGCCAGCAGCCAAGCGGGGAGCCGAGACAACTATGGCTACACCTTC,CASSQAGSRDNYGYTF
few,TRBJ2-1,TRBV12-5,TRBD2,TGTGCTAGTGGTTCCCGAACCTGGGGAGGGGAGCAGTTCTTC,CASGSRTWGGEQFF
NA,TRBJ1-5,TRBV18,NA,TGTGCCAGCTCACTCTCGAACCAGCCCCAGCATTTT,CASSLSNQPQHF
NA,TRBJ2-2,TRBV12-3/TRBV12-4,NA,TGTGCCAGCGACGGGACAAACACCGGGGAGCTGTTTTTT,CASDGTNTGELFF
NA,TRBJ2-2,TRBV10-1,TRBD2,TGCGCCAGCAGGAAGATATGGACTAGCGGGGGGCCTTCGAACACCGGGGAGCTGTTTTTT,CASRKIWTSGGPSNTGELFF
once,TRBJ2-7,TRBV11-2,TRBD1,TGTGCCAGCAGCCCTGTAGGGACAGTAACCTACGAGCAGTACTTC,CASSPVGTVTYEQYF
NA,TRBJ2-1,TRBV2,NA,TGTGCCAGCAAGGGGAGCTCCTACAATGAGCAGTTCTTC,CASKGSSYNEQFF
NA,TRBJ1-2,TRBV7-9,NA,TGTGCCAGCAGCTTAGTAGCTGATCCCCATGGCTACACCTTC,CASSLVADPHGYTF
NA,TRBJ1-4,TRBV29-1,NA,TGCAGCGTTGACGCCGGGACTTCTAATGAAAAACTGTTTTTT,CSVDAGTSNEKLFF
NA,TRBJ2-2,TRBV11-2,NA,TGTGCCAGCAGCCTGATACAGGTGACCGGGGAGCTGTTTTTT,CASSLIQVTGELFF
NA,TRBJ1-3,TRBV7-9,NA,TGTGCCAGCAGCTTAGGTGGACAGATTCGAAACACCATATATTTT,CASSLGGQIRNTIYF
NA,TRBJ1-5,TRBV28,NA,TGTGCCAGCAGCGTCCAAAAACATCAGCCCCAGCATTTT,CASSVQKHQPQHF
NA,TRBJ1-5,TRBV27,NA,TGTGCCAGCACCCCAGCGGTAGGCAATCAGCCCCAGCATTTT,CASTPAVGNQPQHF
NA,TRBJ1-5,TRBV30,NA,TGTGCCTGGAGTAGACAGGAGGATCAGCCCCAGCATTTT,CAWSRQEDQPQHF
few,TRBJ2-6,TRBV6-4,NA,TGTGCCAGCAGTGACTCTGGGGCCAACGTCCTGACTTTC,CASSDSGANVLTF
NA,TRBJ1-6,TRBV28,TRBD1,TGTGCCAGCAGCCAATCCGGGACAGGGGTTTATTCACCCCTCCACTTT,CASSQSGTGVYSPLHF
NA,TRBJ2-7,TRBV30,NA,TGTGCCTGGTCGACCGGGGGAAAGCAGTACTTC,CAWSTGGKQYF
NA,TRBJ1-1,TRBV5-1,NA,TGCGCCAGCAGCTTGGAGGTTGAGGCGGAAGCTTTCTTT,CASSLEVEAEAFF
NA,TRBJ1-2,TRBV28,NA,TGTGCCAGCAGTTTATCAGTACAGCTTCCCCCCCCCGCTAACTATGGCTACACCTTC,CASSLSVQLPPPANYGYTF
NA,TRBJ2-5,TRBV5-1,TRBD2,TGCGCCAGCACCATGGGACTAGCGGGGCAAGAGACCCAGTACTTC,CASTMGLAGQETQYF
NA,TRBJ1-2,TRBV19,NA,TGTGCCAGTAGGAGGGCCACAGGGATCTATGGCTACACCTTC,CASRRATGIYGYTF
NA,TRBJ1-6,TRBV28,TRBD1,TGTGCCAGCAGTGCGAGGACAGGGAGAAAGTTCCGATCACCCCTCCACTTT,CASSARTGRKFRSPLHF
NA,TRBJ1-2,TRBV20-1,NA,TGCAGTGCTAGTGAAGTTTTTAACTATGGCTACACCTTC,CSASEVFNYGYTF
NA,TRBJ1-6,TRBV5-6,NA,TGTGCCAGCAGCTGGGAAAGGGGCGGCTCACCCCTCCACTTT,CASSWERGGSPLHF